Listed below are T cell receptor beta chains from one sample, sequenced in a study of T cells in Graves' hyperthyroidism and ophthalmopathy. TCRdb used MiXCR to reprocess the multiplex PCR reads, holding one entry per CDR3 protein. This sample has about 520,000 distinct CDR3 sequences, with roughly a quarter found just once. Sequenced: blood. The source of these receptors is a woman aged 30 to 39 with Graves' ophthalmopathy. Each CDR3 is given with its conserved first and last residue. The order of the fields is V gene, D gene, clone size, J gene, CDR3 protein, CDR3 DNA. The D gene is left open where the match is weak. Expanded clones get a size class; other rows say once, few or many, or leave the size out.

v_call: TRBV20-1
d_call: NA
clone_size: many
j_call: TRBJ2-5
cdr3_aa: CSARDRAAGQETQYF
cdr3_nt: TGCAGTGCTAGAGATAGGGCGGCGGGTCAAGAGACCCAGTACTTC

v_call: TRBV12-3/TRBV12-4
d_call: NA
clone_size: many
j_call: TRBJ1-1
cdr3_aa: CASSLTGQRRAFF
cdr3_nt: TGTGCCAGCAGTTTAACAGGCCAGCGACGAGCTTTCTTT

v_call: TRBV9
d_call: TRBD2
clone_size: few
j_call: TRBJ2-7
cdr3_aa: CASSVEAGLLPYEQYF
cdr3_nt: TGTGCCAGCAGCGTAGAAGCGGGACTACTTCCCTACGAGCAGTACTTC

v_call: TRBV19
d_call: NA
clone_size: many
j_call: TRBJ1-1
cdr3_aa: CASSIVQGRTEAFF
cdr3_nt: TGTGCCAGTAGTATAGTCCAGGGCCGAACTGAAGCTTTCTTT

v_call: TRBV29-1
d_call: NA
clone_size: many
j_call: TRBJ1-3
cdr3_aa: CSVTGQSSGNTIYF
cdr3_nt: TGCAGCGTGACTGGACAGTCCTCTGGAAACACCATATATTTT

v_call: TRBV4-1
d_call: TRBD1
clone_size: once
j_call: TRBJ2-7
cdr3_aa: CASSQLGQGSYEQYF
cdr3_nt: TGCGCCAGCAGCCAACTAGGACAGGGTAGCTACGAGCAGTACTTC

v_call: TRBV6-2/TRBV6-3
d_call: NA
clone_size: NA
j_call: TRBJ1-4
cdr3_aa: CASSPFTVGIHATNEKLFF
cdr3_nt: TGTGCCAGCAGCCCATTTACCGTTGGAATTCATGCAACTAATGAAAAACTGTTTTTT

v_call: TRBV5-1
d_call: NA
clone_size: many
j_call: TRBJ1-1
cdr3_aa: CASSLFRTEVMNTEAFF
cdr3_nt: TGCGCCAGCAGCCTGTTCCGGACTGAAGTCATGAACACTGAAGCTTTCTTT

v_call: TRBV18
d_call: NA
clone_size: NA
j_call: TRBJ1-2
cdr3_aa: CASSPPGARGYTF
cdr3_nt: TGTGCCAGCTCACCACCGGGGGCTCGAGGCTACACCTTC

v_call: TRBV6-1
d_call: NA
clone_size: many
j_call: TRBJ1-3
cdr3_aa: CASIPGSGNTIYF
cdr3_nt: TGTGCCAGCATTCCAGGAAGTGGAAACACCATATATTTT

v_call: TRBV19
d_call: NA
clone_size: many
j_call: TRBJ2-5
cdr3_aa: CASGRRGSSEETQYF
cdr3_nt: TGTGCCAGCGGCAGGCGGGGTTCTTCGGAGGAGACCCAGTACTTC

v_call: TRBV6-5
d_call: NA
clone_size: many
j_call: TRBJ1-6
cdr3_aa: CASSYSGQFGNSPLHF
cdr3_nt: TGTGCCAGCAGTTACTCGGGGCAGTTCGGAAATTCACCCCTCCACTTT

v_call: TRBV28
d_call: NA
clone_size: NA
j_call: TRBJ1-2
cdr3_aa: CASTGRWNQGGYGYTF
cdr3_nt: TGTGCCAGCACCGGGCGATGGAATCAAGGGGGCTATGGCTACACCTTC

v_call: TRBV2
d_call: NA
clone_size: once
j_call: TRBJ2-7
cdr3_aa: CASSEARSSYEQYF
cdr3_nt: TGTGCCAGCAGCGAGGCGCGTAGCTCCTACGAGCAGTACTTC

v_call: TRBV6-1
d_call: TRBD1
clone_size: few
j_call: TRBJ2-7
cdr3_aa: CASSPSGDSYEQYF
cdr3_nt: TGTGCCAGCAGCCCCTCCGGGGACAGCTACGAGCAGTACTTC

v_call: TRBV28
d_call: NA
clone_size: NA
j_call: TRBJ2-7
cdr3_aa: CASRDSRTYEQYF
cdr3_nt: TGTGCCAGCCGGGACTCCCGGACCTACGAGCAGTACTTC

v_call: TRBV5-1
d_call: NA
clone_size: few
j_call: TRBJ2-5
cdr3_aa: CASSGLRDTEETQYF
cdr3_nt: TGCGCCAGCAGCGGACTCCGGGACACGGAAGAGACCCAGTACTTC

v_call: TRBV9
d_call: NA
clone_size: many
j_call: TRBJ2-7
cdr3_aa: CASSVEPQVYEQYF
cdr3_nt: TGTGCCAGCAGCGTAGAGCCCCAGGTCTACGAGCAGTACTTC

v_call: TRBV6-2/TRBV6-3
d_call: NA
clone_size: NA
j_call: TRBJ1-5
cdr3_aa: CASSSGILSNQPQHF
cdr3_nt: TGTGCCAGCAGCTCGGGGATTCTCAGCAATCAGCCCCAGCATTTT

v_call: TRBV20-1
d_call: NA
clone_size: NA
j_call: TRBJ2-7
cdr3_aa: CSESDGHYEQYF
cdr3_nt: TGCAGTGAATCGGACGGACACTACGAGCAGTACTTC

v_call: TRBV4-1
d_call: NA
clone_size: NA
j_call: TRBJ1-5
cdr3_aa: CASSHVNQPQHF
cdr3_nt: TGCGCCAGCAGCCATGTTAATCAGCCCCAGCATTTT

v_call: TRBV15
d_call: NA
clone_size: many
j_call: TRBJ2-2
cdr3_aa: CATSPRGSAGELFF
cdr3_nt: TGTGCCACCAGCCCACGGGGCAGCGCCGGGGAGCTGTTTTTT

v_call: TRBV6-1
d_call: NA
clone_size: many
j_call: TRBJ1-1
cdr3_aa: CASGRIQAFF
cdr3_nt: TGTGCCAGCGGTCGGATTCAAGCTTTCTTT

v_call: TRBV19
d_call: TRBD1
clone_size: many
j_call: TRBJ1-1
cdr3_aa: CATIQPLSGTGTEAFF
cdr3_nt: TGTGCCACAATTCAGCCTTTATCCGGGACAGGGACCGAAGCTTTCTTT

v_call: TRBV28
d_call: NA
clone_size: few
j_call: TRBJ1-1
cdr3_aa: CASRGLWGGNTEAFF
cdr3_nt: TGTGCCAGCAGGGGCCTGTGGGGGGGGAACACTGAAGCTTTCTTT

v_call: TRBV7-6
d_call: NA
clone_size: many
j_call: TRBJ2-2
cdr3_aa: CASSLGPDREGTGELFF
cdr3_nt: TGTGCCAGCAGCTTAGGGCCCGACAGGGAGGGCACCGGGGAGCTGTTTTTT

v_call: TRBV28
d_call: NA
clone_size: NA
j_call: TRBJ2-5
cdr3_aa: CASTFRGVEETQYF
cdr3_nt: TGTGCCAGCACATTTCGCGGGGTAGAAGAGACCCAGTACTTC

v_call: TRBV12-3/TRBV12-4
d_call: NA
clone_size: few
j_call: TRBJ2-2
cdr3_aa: CASSLFGTNTGELFF
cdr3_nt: TGTGCCAGCAGTTTGTTCGGAACGAACACCGGGGAGCTGTTTTTT

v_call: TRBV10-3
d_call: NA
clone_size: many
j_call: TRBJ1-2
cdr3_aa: CAISESGQNYGYTF
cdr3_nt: TGTGCCATCAGTGAGTCCGGGCAGAACTATGGCTACACCTTC

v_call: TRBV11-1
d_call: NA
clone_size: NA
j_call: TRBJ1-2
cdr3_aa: CASSADWGVSYGYTF
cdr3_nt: TGTGCCAGCAGCGCAGACTGGGGTGTTAGCTATGGCTACACCTTC

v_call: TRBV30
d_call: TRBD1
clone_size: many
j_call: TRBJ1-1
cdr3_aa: CAWRPGTGEAFF
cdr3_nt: TGTGCCTGGAGACCCGGGACAGGAGAAGCTTTCTTT

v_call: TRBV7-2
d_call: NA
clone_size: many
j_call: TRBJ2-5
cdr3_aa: CASSSEPGLQETQYF
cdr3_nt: TGTGCCAGCAGCTCGGAACCGGGACTCCAAGAGACCCAGTACTTC

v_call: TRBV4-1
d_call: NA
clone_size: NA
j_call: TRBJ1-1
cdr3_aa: CASSQAGRNAEAFF
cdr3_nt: TGCGCCAGCAGCCAAGCCGGAAGGAACGCTGAAGCTTTCTTT

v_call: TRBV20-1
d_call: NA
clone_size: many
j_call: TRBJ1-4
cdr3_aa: CSAQGGATNEKLFF
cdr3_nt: TGCAGTGCCCAAGGCGGTGCAACTAATGAAAAACTGTTTTTT

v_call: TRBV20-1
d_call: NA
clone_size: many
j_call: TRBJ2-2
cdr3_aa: CSARKGGVNTGELFF
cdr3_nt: TGCAGTGCTAGGAAGGGCGGGGTTAACACCGGGGAGCTGTTTTTT

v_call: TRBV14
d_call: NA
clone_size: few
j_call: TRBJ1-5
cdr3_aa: CASSRAMRNQPQHF
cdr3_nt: TGTGCCAGCAGCAGGGCTATGCGCAATCAGCCCCAGCATTTT

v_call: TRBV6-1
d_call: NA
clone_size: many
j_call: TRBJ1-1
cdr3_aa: CASRARTREAFF
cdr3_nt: TGTGCCAGCAGGGCCCGGACGAGGGAAGCTTTCTTT

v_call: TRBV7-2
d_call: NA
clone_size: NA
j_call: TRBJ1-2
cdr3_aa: CASSPPGNSGYGYTF
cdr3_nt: TGTGCCAGCAGCCCGCCGGGGAATTCGGGCTATGGCTACACCTTC

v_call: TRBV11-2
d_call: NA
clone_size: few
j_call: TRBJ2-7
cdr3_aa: CASSPNQGRLSYEQYF
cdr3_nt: TGTGCCAGCAGCCCAAACCAGGGCAGGCTTTCCTACGAGCAGTACTTC

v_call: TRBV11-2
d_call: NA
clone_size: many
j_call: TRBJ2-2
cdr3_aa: CASRPNSYRTPSGLFF
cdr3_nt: TGTGCCAGCAGACCTAACTCTTACAGGACGCCTAGTGGGCTGTTTTTT

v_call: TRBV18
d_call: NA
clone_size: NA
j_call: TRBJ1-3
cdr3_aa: CASSKGSGNTIYF
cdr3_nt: TGTGCCAGCTCAAAGGGCTCTGGAAACACCATATATTTT